This T cell receptor (beta chain) emerged from a study of CD8 T cells in ankylosing spondylitis. Regarding the study as a whole: Certain motif variants had earlier been reported in reactive arthritis synovial fluid and blood. Characteristic, it appeared, of ankylosing spondylitis blood was a TCR beta motif of several highly homologous variants.

As to this clonotype: No antigen is known for it.

This CDR3 region has 16 residues. The V and J ends lost 5 bases and 2 bases, in that order; junction bases with no gene match: 6. CDR1 and CDR2 (germline): SEHNR, FQNEAQ (reference sequence). Making use of molecular barcodes, quantitative 5'-RACE generated TCR beta libraries. One entry per CDR3 protein results from TCRdb running MiXCR on the 5' RACE reads. The sample lists roughly 700,000 distinct CDR3 sequences, about 20% occurring once. This TCR derives from a male donor with ankylosing spondylitis. The sequenced sample was blood, either unsorted or a sorted T cell fraction (not recorded which). V usage is TRBV7-9 and J usage is TRBJ2-3, with 11 bases fitting TRBD2. The CDR3 nucleotides are TGTGCCAGCAGCCCTCCGGGACTAGCGGACACAGATACGCAGTATTTT. Protein sequence: CASSPPGLADTDTQYF. Filled out from reference TRBV7-9 and TRBJ2-3, the complete variable domain reads DTGVSQNPRHKITKRGQNVTFRCDPISEHNRLYWYRQTLGQGPEFLTYFQNEAQLEKSRLLSDRFSAERPKGSFSTLEIQRTEQGDSAMYLCASSPPGLADTDTQYFGPGTRLTVL.